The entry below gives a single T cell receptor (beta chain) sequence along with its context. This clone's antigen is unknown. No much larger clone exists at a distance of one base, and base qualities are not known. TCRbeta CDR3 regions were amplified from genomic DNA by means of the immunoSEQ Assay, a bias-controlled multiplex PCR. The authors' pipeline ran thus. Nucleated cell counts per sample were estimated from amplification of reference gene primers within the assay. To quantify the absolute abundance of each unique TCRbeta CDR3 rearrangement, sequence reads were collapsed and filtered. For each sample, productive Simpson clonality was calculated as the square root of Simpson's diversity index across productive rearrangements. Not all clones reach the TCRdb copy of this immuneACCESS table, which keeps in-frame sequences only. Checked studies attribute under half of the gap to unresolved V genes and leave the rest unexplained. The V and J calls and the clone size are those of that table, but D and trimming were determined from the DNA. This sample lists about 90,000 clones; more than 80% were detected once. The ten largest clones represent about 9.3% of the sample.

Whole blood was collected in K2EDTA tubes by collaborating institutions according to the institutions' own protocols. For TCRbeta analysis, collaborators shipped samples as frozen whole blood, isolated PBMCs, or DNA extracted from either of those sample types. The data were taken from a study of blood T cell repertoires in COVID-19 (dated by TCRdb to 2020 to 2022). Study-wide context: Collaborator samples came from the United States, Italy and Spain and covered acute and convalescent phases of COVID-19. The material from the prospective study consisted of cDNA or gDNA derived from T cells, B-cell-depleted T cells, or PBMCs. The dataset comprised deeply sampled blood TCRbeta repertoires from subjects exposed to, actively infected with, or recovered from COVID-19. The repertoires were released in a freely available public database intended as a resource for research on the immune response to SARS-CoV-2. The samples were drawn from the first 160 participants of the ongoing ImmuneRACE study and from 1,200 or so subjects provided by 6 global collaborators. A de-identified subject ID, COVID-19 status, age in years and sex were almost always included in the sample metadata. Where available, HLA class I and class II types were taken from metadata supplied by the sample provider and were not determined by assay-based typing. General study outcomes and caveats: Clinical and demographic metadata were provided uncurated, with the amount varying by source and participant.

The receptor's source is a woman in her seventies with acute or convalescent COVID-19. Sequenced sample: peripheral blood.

DNA sequence: TGTGCCAGCAGCACTCTCGGGGGGAACACAGATACGCAGTATTTT. Its protein reads: CASSTLGGNTDTQYF. The rearranged chain carries TRBV28 and TRBJ2-3; 7 nucleotides in the junction match TRBD2. V ends up 6 bases short and J 2 bases short, with an unmatched junction base count of 8. The CDR3 goes from the cysteine to the phenylalanine over 15 residues. Only the CDR3 DNA stays, 45 bases, in frame from base 1. Sequences MDHEN (CDR1) and SYDVKM (CDR2) are obtained from the germline V gene.